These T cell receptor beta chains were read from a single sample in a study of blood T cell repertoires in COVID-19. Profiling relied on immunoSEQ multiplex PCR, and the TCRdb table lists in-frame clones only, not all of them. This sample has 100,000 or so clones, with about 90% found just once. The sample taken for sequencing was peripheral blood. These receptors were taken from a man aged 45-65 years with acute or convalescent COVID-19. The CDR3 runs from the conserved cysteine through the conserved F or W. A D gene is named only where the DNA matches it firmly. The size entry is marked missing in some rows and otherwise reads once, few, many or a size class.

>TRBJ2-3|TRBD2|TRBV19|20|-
CASSPRGQGLAGGLGDTQYF
TGTGCCAGTAGTCCTCGGGGACAGGGCTTAGCGGGGGGGCTAGGGGATACGCAGTATTTT
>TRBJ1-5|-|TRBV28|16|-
CASRSPRGEINQPQHF
TGTGCCAGCAGATCTCCACGGGGAGAAATCAATCAGCCCCAGCATTTT
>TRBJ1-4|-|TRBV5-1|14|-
CASRGPTTNEKLFF
TGCGCCAGCAGGGGGCCAACAACTAATGAAAAACTGTTTTTT
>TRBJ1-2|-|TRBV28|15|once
CASSSGKVTKYGYTF
TGTGCCAGCAGTTCGGGGAAAGTAACAAAATATGGCTACACCTTC
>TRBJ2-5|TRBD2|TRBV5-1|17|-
CASSLAWGGSSPETQYF
TGCGCCAGCAGCTTGGCCTGGGGGGGGTCGTCTCCAGAGACCCAGTACTTC
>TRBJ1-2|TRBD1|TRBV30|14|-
CAWRPGQGLYGYTF
TGTGCCTGGAGGCCCGGACAGGGTTTGTATGGCTACACCTTC
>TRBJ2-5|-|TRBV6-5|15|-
CASSYSNPGKRTQYF
TGTGCCAGCAGTTACTCGAATCCGGGGAAAAGGACCCAGTACTTC
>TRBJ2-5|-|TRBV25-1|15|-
CASSEPRSVQETQYF
TGTGCCAGCAGTGAACCCCGTTCCGTTCAAGAGACCCAGTACTTC
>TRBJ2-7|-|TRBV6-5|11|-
CASTGHYEQYF
TGTGCCAGCACAGGGCACTACGAGCAGTACTTC
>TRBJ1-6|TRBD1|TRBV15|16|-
CATSRSDRVGNSPLHF
TGTGCCACCAGCAGATCCGACAGGGTGGGAAATTCACCCCTCCACTTT
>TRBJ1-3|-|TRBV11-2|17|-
CASSLEITARSGNTIYF
TGTGCCAGCAGCTTAGAGATCACAGCTCGCTCTGGAAACACCATATATTTT
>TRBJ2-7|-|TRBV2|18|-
CASSHRLPSHLSSYEQYF
TGTGCCAGCAGTCACAGGCTCCCCTCTCACCTCTCCTCCTACGAGCAGTACTTC
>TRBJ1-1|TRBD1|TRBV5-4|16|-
CASSLDFRRGDTEAFF
TGTGCCAGCAGCTTGGATTTCCGCAGGGGGGACACTGAAGCTTTCTTT
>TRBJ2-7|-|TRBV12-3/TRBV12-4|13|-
CASSFNVAYEQYF
TGTGCCAGCAGTTTTAACGTAGCCTACGAGCAGTACTTC
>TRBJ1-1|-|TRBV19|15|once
CASSPRGGWDTEAFF
TGTGCCAGTAGTCCCCGGGGAGGGTGGGACACTGAAGCTTTCTTT
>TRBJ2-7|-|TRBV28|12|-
CASRGPKDEQYF
TGTGCCAGCAGGGGGCCGAAGGACGAGCAGTACTTC
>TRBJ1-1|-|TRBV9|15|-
CASSVEGIPNTEAFF
TGTGCCAGCAGCGTAGAGGGGATCCCAAACACTGAAGCTTTCTTT
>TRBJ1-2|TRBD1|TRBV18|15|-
CASSFGTASLSGYTF
TGTGCCAGCTCATTTGGGACAGCTAGCCTATCTGGCTACACCTTC
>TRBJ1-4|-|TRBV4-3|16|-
CASSQSRGGVGEKLFF
TGCGCCAGCAGCCAAAGTAGAGGGGGGGTAGGTGAAAAACTGTTTTTT
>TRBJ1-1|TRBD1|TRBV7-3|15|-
CASSFSRDRGTEAFF
TGTGCCAGCAGCTTCTCCCGGGACAGGGGGACTGAAGCTTTCTTT
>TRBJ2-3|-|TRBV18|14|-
CASSPGHTTDTQYF
TGTGCCAGCTCACCAGGACATACCACAGATACGCAGTATTTT
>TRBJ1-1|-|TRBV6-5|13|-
CASTTNVGAEAFF
TGTGCCAGCACCACGAACGTCGGGGCTGAAGCTTTCTTT
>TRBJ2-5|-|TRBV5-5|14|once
CASSLVGRQETQYF
TGTGCCAGCAGCTTGGTAGGGAGGCAAGAGACCCAGTACTTC
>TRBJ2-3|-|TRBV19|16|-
CASSIGAFPSTDTQYF
TGTGCCAGTAGTATAGGAGCGTTCCCTAGCACAGATACGCAGTATTTT
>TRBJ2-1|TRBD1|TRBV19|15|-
CASQTGQGVVNEQFF
TGTGCCAGTCAGACCGGACAGGGTGTCGTGAATGAGCAGTTCTTC
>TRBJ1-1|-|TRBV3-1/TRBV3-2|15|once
CASSQEPRLNTEAFF
TGTGCCAGCAGCCAAGAACCCAGATTGAACACTGAAGCTTTCTTT
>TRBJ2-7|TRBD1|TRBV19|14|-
CASSIEDRVSEQYF
TGTGCCAGTAGTATAGAGGACAGGGTTAGCGAGCAGTACTTC
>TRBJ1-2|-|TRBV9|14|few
CASSAHSEEYGYTF
TGTGCCAGCAGCGCGCACTCCGAGGAATATGGCTACACCTTC
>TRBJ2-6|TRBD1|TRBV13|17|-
CASSFPGQGAGANVLTF
TGTGCCAGCAGCTTCCCGGGACAGGGGGCTGGGGCCAACGTCCTGACTTTC
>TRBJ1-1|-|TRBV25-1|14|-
CASSESRVNTEAFF
TGTGCCAGCAGTGAGTCCAGGGTAAACACTGAAGCTTTCTTT
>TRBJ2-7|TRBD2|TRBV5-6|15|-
CASSEGLVGSYEQYF
TGTGCCAGCAGCGAAGGACTAGTTGGGTCCTACGAGCAGTACTTC
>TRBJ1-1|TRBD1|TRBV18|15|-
CASSPDRVVNTEAFF
TGTGCCAGCTCACCGGACAGGGTGGTGAACACTGAAGCTTTCTTT
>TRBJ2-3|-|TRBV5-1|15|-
CASSLRRGGTDTQYF
TGCGCCAGCAGTCTTCGAAGGGGAGGAACAGATACGCAGTATTTT
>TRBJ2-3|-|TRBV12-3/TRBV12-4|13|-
CASSLGQSDTQYF
TGTGCCAGCAGTTTAGGCCAGTCAGATACGCAGTATTTT
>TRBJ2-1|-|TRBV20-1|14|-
CSASPGSSYNEQFF
TGCAGTGCTAGTCCCGGGTCCTCCTACAATGAGCAGTTCTTC
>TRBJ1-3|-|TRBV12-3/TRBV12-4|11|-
CASGQGNTIYF
TGTGCCAGCGGACAGGGAAACACCATATATTTT
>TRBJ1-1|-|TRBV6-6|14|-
CASSSTGLWPEAFF
TGTGCCAGCAGTTCGACAGGCCTCTGGCCTGAAGCTTTCTTT
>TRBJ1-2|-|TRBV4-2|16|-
CASSQDEQPSNYGYTF
TGTGCCAGCAGCCAAGATGAACAGCCATCTAACTATGGCTACACCTTC
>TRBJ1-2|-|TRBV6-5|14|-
CASSSLELSYGYTF
TGTGCCAGCAGTTCCCTCGAGTTGAGCTATGGCTACACCTTC
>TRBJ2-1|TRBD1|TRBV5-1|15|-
CASRGTGFSYNEQFF
TGCGCCAGCAGGGGGACAGGGTTCTCCTACAATGAGCAGTTCTTC
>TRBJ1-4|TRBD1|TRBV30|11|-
CAWTTGGRLFF
TGTGCCTGGACCACAGGGGGCAGGCTGTTTTTT
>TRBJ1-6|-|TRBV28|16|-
CASSLEAGALDSPLHF
TGTGCCAGCAGTTTGGAGGCAGGGGCCTTGGATTCACCCCTCCACTTT
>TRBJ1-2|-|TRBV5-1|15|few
CPFPPPQGANYGYTF
TGCCCATTCCCCCCCCCACAGGGAGCAAACTATGGCTACACCTTC
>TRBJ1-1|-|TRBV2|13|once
CASREEGNTEAFF
TGTGCCAGCAGGGAGGAAGGTAACACTGAAGCTTTCTTT
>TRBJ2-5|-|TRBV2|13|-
CASSVKRQETQYF
TGTGCCAGCAGCGTGAAACGGCAAGAGACCCAGTACTTC
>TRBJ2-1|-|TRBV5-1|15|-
CASSLDGTPYNEQFF
TGCGCCAGCAGCTTGGACGGGACACCTTACAATGAGCAGTTCTTC
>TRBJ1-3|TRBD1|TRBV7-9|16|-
CASRAGTGGPGNTIYF
TGTGCCAGCAGGGCCGGGACAGGGGGCCCTGGAAACACCATATATTTT
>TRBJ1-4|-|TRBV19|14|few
CASSIPLLNEKLFF
TGTGCCAGTAGTATTCCCCTCCTTAATGAAAAACTGTTTTTT
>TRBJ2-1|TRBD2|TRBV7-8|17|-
CASSSGLAGWTYNEQFF
TGTGCCAGCAGCTCGGGACTAGCGGGGTGGACCTACAATGAGCAGTTCTTC
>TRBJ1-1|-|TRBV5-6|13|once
CASSLGAGFEAFF
TGTGCCAGCAGCTTGGGAGCAGGCTTTGAAGCTTTCTTT
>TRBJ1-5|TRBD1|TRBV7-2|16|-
CASSPGTAASNQPQHF
TGTGCCAGCAGCCCTGGGACAGCGGCTTCCAATCAGCCCCAGCATTTT
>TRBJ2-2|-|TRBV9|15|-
CASSVDSRRSGELFF
TGTGCCAGCAGCGTCGACAGTCGCCGGTCCGGGGAGCTGTTTTTT
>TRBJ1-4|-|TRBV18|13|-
CASSPQRVEKLFF
TGTGCCAGCTCACCCCAGAGGGTGGAAAAACTGTTTTTT
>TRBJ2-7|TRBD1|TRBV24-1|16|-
CATSDIGTGGAYEQYF
TGTGCCACCAGTGATATTGGGACAGGGGGCGCTTACGAGCAGTACTTC
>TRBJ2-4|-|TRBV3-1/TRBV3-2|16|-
CASSQDRGGAKNIQYF
TGTGCCAGCAGCCAAGACCGGGGTGGAGCCAAAAACATTCAGTACTTC
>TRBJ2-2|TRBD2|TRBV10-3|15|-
CAISLAGPNTGELFF
TGTGCCATCAGCTTAGCGGGGCCGAACACCGGGGAGCTGTTTTTT
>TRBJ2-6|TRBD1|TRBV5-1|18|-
CASSLRGQGAVGANVLTF
TGCGCCAGCAGCTTGAGGGGACAGGGGGCTGTCGGGGCCAACGTCCTGACTTTC
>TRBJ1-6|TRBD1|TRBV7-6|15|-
CASSLVGQGNSPLHF
TGTGCCAGCAGCTTAGTGGGACAGGGGAATTCACCCCTCCACTTT
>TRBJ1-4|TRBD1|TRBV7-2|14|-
CASSQQGGNEKLFF
TGTGCCAGCAGCCAACAGGGGGGGAATGAAAAACTGTTTTTT
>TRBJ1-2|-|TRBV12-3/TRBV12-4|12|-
CASMERHYGYTF
TGTGCCAGCATGGAGCGGCACTATGGCTACACCTTC